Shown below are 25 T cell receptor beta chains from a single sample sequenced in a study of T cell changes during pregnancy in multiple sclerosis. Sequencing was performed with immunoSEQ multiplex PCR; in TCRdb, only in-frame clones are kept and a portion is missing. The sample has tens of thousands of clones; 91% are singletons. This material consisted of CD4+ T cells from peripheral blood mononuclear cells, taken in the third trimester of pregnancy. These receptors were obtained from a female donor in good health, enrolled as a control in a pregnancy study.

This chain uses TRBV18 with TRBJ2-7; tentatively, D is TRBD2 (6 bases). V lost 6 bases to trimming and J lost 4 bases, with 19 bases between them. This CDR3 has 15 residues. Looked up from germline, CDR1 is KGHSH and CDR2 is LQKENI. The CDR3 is CASSPARGRGYEQYF. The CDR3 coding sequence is TGTGCCAGCTCCCCCGCACGCGGCCGGGGGTACGAGCAGTACTTC.

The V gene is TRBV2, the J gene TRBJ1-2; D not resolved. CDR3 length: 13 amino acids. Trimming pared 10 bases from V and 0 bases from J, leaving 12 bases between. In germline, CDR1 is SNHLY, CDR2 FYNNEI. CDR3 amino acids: CATSTDSNYGYTF. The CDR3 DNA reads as TGTGCCACCTCGACGGACTCTAACTATGGCTACACCTTC.

The CDR3 loop is CASSVAQGDRYSGANVLTF. The DNA of the CDR3 is TGTGCCAGCAGCGTAGCACAGGGGGACAGGTACTCTGGGGCCAACGTCCTGACTTTC. The chain joins TRBV9 to TRBJ2-6, with 8 bases fitting TRBD1. The V segment lost 0 bases and the J segment 0 bases; nucleotides outside the gene matches: 8. CDR3 length equals 19 residues. Germline V lookup: CDR1 SGDLS, CDR2 YYNGEE.

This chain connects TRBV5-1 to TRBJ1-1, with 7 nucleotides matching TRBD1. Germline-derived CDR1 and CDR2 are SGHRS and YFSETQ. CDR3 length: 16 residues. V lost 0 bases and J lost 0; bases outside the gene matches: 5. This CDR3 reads CASSLEGTAMNTEAFF. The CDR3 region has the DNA TGCGCCAGCAGCTTGGAGGGGACAGCCATGAACACTGAAGCTTTCTTT.

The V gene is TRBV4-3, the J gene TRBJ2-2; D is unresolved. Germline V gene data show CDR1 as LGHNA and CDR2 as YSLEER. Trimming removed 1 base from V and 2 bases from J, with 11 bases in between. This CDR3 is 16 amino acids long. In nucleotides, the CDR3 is TGCGCCAGCAGCCAAGTGGGCCCTGTCAACACCGGGGAGCTGTTTTTT. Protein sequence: CASSQVGPVNTGELFF.

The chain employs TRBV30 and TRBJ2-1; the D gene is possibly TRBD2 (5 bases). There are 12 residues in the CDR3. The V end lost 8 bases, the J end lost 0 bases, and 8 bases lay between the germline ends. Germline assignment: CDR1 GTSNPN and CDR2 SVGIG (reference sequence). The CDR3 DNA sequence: TGTGCCCGGGCGGGCTCCTACAATGAGCAGTTCTTC. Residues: CARAGSYNEQFF.

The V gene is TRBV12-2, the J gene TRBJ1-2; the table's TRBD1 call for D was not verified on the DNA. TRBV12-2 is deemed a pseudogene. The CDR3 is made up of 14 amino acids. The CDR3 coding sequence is TGTGCAAGTCGCCCACTGACAGGGGCCGATGGCTACACCTTC. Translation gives CASRPLTGADGYTF.

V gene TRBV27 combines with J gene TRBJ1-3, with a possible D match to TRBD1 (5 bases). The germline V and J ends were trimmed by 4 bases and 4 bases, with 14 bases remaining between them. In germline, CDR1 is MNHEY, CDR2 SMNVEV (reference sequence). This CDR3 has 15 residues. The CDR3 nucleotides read TGTGCCAGCAGTTCCCCGGACGGGGGGGGAAACACCATATATTTT. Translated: CASSSPDGGGNTIYF.

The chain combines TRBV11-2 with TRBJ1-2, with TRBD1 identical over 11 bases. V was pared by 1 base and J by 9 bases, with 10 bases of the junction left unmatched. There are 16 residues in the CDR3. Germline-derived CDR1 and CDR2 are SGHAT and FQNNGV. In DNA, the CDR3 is TGTGCCAGCAGCTTAGCGGACAGGGGGCCTACGTATCGCTACACCTTC. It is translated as CASSLADRGPTYRYTF.

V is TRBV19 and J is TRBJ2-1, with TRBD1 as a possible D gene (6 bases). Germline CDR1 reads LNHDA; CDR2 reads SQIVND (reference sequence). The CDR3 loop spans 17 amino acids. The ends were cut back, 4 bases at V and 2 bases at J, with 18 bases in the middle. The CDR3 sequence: CASSRDLKDSPYNEQFF. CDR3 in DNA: TGTGCCAGTAGTAGAGATTTAAAGGACAGTCCCTACAATGAGCAGTTCTTC.

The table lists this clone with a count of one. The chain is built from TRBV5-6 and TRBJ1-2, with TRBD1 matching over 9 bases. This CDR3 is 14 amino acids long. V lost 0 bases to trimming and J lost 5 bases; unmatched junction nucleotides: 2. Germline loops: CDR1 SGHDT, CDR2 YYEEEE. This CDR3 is CASSLGDREYGYTF. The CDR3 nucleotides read TGTGCCAGCAGCTTGGGGGACAGGGAGTATGGCTACACCTTC.

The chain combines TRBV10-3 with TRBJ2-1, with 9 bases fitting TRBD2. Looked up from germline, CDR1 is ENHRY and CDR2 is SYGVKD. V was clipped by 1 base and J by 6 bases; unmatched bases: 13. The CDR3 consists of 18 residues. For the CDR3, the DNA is TGTGCCATCAGTGAGTGGTGGGTTCGAGCGGGGGGACCCAATGAGCAGTTCTTC. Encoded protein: CAISEWWVRAGGPNEQFF.

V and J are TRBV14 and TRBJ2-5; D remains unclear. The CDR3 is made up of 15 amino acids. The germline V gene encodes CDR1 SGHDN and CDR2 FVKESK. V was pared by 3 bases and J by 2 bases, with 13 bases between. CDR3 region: CASSHSLGQQETQYF. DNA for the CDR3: TGTGCCAGCAGCCACAGTTTGGGCCAGCAAGAGACCCAGTACTTC.

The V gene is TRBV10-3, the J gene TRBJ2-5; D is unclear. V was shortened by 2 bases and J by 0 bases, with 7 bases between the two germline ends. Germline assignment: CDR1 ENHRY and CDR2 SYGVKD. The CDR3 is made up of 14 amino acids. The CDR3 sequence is CAISEGRNQETQYF. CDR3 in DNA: TGTGCCATCAGTGAGGGCAGGAACCAAGAGACCCAGTACTTC.

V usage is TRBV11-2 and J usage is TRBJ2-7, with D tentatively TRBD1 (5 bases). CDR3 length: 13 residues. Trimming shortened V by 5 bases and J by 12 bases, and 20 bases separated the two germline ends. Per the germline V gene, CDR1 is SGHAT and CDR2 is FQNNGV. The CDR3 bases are TGTGCCAGCAGCGCCCTTACAGGTGAAATGCCGTACTTC. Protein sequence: CASSALTGEMPYF.

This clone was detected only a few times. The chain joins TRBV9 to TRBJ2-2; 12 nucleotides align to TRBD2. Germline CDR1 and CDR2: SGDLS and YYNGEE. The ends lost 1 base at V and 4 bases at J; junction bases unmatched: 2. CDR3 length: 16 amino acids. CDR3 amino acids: CASSVTSGGRTGELFF. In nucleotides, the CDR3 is TGTGCCAGCAGCGTAACTAGCGGGGGGCGCACCGGGGAGCTGTTTTTT.

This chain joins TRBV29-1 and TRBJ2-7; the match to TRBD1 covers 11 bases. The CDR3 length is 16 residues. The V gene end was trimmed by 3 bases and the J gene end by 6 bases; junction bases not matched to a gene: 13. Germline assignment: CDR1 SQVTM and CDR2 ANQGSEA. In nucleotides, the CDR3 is TGCAGCGTTGACTACTCTCTCGGACAGGGGGCATGCGAGCAGTACTTC. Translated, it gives CSVDYSLGQGACEQYF.

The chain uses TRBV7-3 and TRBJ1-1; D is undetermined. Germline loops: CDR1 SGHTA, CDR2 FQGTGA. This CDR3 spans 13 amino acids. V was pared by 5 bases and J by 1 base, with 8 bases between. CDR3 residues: CASSPSPNTEAFF. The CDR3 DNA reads TGTGCCAGCAGCCCATCCCCGAACACTGAAGCTTTCTTT.

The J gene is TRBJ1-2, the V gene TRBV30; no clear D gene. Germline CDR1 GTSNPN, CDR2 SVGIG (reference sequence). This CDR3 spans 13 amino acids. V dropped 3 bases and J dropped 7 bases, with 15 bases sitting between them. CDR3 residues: CAWSRARVGGYTF. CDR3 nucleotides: TGTGCCTGGAGCCGCGCGAGGGTCGGTGGCTACACCTTC.

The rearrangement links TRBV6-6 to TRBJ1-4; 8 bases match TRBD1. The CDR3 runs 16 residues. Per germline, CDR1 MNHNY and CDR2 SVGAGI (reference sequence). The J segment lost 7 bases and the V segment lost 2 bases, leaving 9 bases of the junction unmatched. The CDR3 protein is CASSYQGTGESEKLFF. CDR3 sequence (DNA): TGTGCCAGCAGTTACCAAGGGACAGGTGAAAGTGAAAAACTGTTTTTT.

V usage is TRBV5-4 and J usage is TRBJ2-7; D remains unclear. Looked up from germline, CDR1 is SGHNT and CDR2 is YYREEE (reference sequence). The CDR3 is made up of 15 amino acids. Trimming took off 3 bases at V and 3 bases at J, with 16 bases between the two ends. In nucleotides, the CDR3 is TGTGCCAGCAGCTCCCCAGGTCGGAATAACTACGAGCAGTACTTC. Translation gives CASSSPGRNNYEQYF.

The CDR3 nucleotides read TGTGCCAGTAGTCCCCAGGGCCCTCGCTATTCACCCCTCCACTTT. Amino acids: CASSPQGPRYSPLHF. The gene calls are TRBV19 and TRBJ1-6; the D gene is possibly TRBD1 (5 bases). Germline V gene data show CDR1 as LNHDA and CDR2 as SQIVND (reference sequence). The V end lost 5 bases, the J end lost 8 bases, and 16 bases lay between the germline ends. This CDR3 is built from 15 residues.

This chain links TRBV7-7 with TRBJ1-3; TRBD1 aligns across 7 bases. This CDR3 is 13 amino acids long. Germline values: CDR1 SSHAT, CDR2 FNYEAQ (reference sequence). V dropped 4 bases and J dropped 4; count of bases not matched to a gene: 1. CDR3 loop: CASSSGQGNTIYF. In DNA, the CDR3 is TGTGCCAGCAGCTCGGGACAGGGAAACACCATATATTTT.

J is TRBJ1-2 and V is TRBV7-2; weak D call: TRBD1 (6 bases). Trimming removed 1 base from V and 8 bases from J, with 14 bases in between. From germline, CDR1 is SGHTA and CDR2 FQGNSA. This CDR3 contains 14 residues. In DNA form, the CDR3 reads TGTGCCAGCAGCTTAGGGGCAGGGGATGAGGGCTACACCTTC. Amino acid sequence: CASSLGAGDEGYTF.

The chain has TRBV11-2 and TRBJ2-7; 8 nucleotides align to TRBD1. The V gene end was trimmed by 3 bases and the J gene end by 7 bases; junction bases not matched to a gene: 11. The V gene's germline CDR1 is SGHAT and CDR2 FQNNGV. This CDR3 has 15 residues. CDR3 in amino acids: CASSLDPQGVWEQYF. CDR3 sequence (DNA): TGTGCCAGCAGCTTGGATCCACAGGGGGTCTGGGAGCAGTACTTC. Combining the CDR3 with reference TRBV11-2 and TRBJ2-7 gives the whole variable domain EAGVAQSPRYKIIEKRQSVAFWCNPISGHATLYWYQQILGQGPKLLIQFQNNGVVDDSQLPKDRFSAERLKGVDSTLKIQPAKLEDSAVYLCASSLDPQGVWEQYFGPGTRLTVT.